Sequencing of this T cell receptor beta chain was carried out in a study of tumor-infiltrating lymphocytes in oesophageal squamous cell carcinoma. Only a few counts were recorded for this clonotype. A single record per CDR3 protein comes from TCRdb applying MiXCR to the PCR reads. Here the sample spans just under 20,000 distinct CDR3 sequences, approximately 39% being singletons. CDR1 and CDR2 from the germline V gene are SGHTA and FQGNSA. This CDR3 comprises 13 residues. Trimming removed 5 bases at V and 7 bases at J, with 13 bases between. The sequenced sample consisted of normal esophageal tissue next to the tumor. This TCR was sampled from a male donor with esophageal squamous cell carcinoma. This chain connects TRBV7-2 to TRBJ2-3; tentative D call: TRBD2 (5 bases). Here the CDR3 reads CASSPLNGNTQYF. The CDR3 DNA follows: TGTGCCAGCAGCCCTTTAAACGGGAATACGCAGTATTTT.